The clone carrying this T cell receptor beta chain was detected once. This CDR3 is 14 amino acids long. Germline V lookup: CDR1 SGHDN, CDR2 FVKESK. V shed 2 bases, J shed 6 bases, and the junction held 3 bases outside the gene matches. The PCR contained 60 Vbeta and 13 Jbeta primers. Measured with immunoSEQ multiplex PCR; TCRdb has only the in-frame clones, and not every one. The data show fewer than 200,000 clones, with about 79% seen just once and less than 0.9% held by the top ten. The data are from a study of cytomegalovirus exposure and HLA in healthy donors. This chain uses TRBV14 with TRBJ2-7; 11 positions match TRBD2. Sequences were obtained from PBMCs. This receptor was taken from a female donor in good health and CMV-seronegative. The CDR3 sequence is CASSQLAGGVEQYF. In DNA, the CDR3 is TGTGCCAGCAGCCAACTAGCGGGGGGAGTCGAGCAGTACTTC. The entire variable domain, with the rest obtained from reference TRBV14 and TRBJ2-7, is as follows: EAGVTQFPSHSVIEKGQTVTLRCDPISGHDNLYWYRRVMGKEIKFLLHFVKESKQDESGMPNNRFLAERTGGTYSTLKVQPAELEDSGVYFCASSQLAGGVEQYFGPGTRLTVT.